The subject of this entry is one T cell receptor beta chain. The target antigen is unknown. The data were produced by immunoSEQ multiplex PCR, yet TCRdb's version contains in-frame clones alone and is incomplete. The sample has over 120,000 clones, 85% to 95% seen once. The sample originates from a study of T cell responses to AZD1222 COVID-19 vaccine. The CDR3 length is 15 residues. CDR1 SEHNR and CDR2 FQNEAQ come from the germline V gene (reference sequence). Deletions cut 5 bases from V and 2 bases from J, with 16 bases between. Study-level findings and limits: Vaccination with two AZD1222 doses was followed by a rise in Spike-specific TCR breadth and depth.

The TCR comes from an adult who received the AZD1222 COVID-19 vaccine. V usage is TRBV7-9 and J usage is TRBJ2-7; a weak D match, TRBD2 (7 bases). The sequenced sample was peripheral blood, obtained 28 days after the second AZD1222 dose. CDR3 loop: CASSTLGGATYEQYF. The CDR3 nucleotides read TGTGCCAGCAGCACCTTAGGGGGGGCGACCTACGAGCAGTACTTC.